The 15 T cell receptor beta chains below come from one sample, sequenced in a study of T-cell memory formation after mild COVID-19. Via MiXCR, TCRdb re-called the 5' RACE reads, giving one row per CDR3 protein. The table lists 150,000 to 200,000 distinct CDR3 sequences, 11% of them singletons. The sample comprised PBMCs or a T cell subset sorted from them (not recorded which). The source of these receptors is a man between 18 and 35 years old who had mild COVID-19 (a few samples of this study predate the infection). Cell type and time point are not known.

The V call is TRBV7-2, the J call TRBJ2-3, with D tentatively TRBD1 (6 bases). Trimming shortened V by 1 base and J by 8 bases, and 16 bases separated the two germline ends. The germline CDR1 and CDR2 sequences are SGHTA and FQGNSA. This CDR3 spans 15 amino acids. CDR3 DNA sequence: TGTGCCAGCAGCTTAGAGGGCGGTGGCAGGGGTACGCAGTATTTT. It translates to CASSLEGGGRGTQYF.

In this sample, this clonotype turned up a few times. The rearrangement joins TRBV5-1 to TRBJ1-1, with 7 bases lining up with TRBD1. J lost 0 bases, V lost 4 bases, and 12 bases had no gene match. Germline V gene lookup returns CDR1 SGHRS and CDR2 YFSETQ. The CDR3 has 17 residues. CDR3 nucleotide sequence: TGCGCCAGCAGCAGACTCATCCGACAGGGCCTGAACACTGAAGCTTTCTTT. Protein sequence: CASSRLIRQGLNTEAFF.

This clonotype was counted ten times or more. Here the CDR3 DNA reads TGTGCCAGCAGCGTAGACCTGAGCACTGAAGCTTTCTTT. Translating gives CASSVDLSTEAFF. The V and J genes are TRBV7-8 and TRBJ1-1; D remains ambiguous. Germline-derived CDR1 and CDR2 are SGHVS and FQNEAQ. This CDR3 is built from 13 residues. Trimming pared 5 bases from V and 4 bases from J, leaving 11 bases between.

The chain carries TRBV6-2 or TRBV6-3 and TRBJ2-5, with TRBD1 identical over 9 bases. The CDR3 is 15 amino acids. CDR1 and CDR2 (germline): MNHEY, SVGEGT. V trimming: 6 bases; J trimming: 5 bases; junction bases outside the gene matches: 10. The CDR3, as DNA: TGTGCCAGCAGGCCGCGGACAGGGGCATACGAGACCCAGTACTTC. It yields the protein CASRPRTGAYETQYF.

V is TRBV28 and J is TRBJ2-3; no reliable D call. CDR3 length: 13 residues. V shed 3 bases and J shed 2 bases, with 6 bases lying between them. CDR1 is MDHEN and CDR2 is SYDVKM in the germline V gene. As DNA, the CDR3 is TGTGCCAGCAGTTTGGCAAACACAGATACGCAGTATTTT. Protein product: CASSLANTDTQYF.

On this clonotype itself: Relative to the germline gene, one junction end is altered; a read error may explain this. The chain couples TRBV4-3 to TRBJ2-1; D is unclear. Per the germline V gene, CDR1 is LGHNA and CDR2 is YSLEER. CDR3 size: 13 residues. The DNA of the CDR3 is TGCGCCAGCAGCCAAGGATCCTATAATGAGCAGTTCTTC. Protein: CASSQGSYNEQFF.

The J gene is TRBJ2-2, the V gene TRBV4-3; 10 bases map to TRBD1. V lost 1 base, J lost 5 bases, and 4 bases stayed unmatched. Germline V gene lookup returns CDR1 LGHNA and CDR2 YSLEER. The CDR3 sequence is 16 residues long. The CDR3 sequence is CASSQGTGGLTGELFF. The CDR3 DNA follows: TGCGCCAGCAGCCAAGGGACAGGGGGACTTACCGGGGAGCTGTTTTTT.

This clonotype was recorded at least ten times. This rearrangement joins TRBV12-3 or TRBV12-4 to TRBJ2-7; D may be TRBD2 (6 bases). This CDR3 comprises 12 residues. V lost 6 bases, J lost 5 bases, and 11 bases lay in between. The CDR3: CASSALAHEQYF. The CDR3 coding sequence is TGTGCCAGCAGCGCACTAGCCCACGAGCAGTACTTC.

This clonotype was counted at least ten times. The rearrangement joins TRBV7-6 to TRBJ2-7, with 7 positions matching TRBD1. Germline loops: CDR1 SGHVS, CDR2 FNYEAQ. The CDR3 is 15 amino acids. The ends lost 5 bases at V and 4 bases at J; junction bases unmatched: 11. CDR3 sequence: CASSLRRDSAYEQYF. CDR3 in DNA: TGTGCCAGCAGCCTAAGAAGGGACAGTGCTTACGAGCAGTACTTC. The entire variable domain, with the rest obtained from reference TRBV7-6 and TRBJ2-7, is as follows: GAGVSQSPRYKVTKRGQDVALRCDPISGHVSLYWYRQALGQGPEFLTYFNYEAQQDKSGLPNDRFSAERPEGSISTLTIQRTEQRDSAMYRCASSLRRDSAYEQYFGPGTRLTVT.

CDR3 coding DNA: TGTGCCAGCAGCGTGGGTGACAGGGTGGTTGCTGAAGCTTTCTTT. Residues: CASSVGDRVVAEAFF. The V and J genes are TRBV9 and TRBJ1-1, with TRBD1 matching over 7 bases. From germline, CDR1 is SGDLS and CDR2 YYNGEE. V shed 2 bases, J shed 6 bases, and the junction held 10 bases outside the gene matches. This CDR3 contains 15 residues.

This clonotype came up a few times. The rearrangement joins TRBV4-1 to TRBJ2-7; tentative D call: TRBD2 (6 bases). The V gene lost 3 bases and the J gene lost 7 bases, with 10 bases spanning the gap. The CDR3 is made up of 12 amino acids. Germline values: CDR1 MGHRA, CDR2 YSYEKL. The CDR3 DNA sequence: TGCGCCAGCAGCCAGCCCCGGGGGGAGCAGTACTTC. Protein: CASSQPRGEQYF.

This chain connects TRBV5-1 to TRBJ1-1; the D gene is possibly TRBD1 (6 bases). The CDR3 has 15 residues. Looked up from germline, CDR1 is SGHRS and CDR2 is YFSETQ. With 4 bases removed from V and 3 bases from J, the gap between germline ends came to 16 bases. The CDR3 DNA reads TGCGCCAGCAGCCTCCCGAGGGGGGCCGACACTGAAGCTTTCTTT. Its protein is CASSLPRGADTEAFF.

This clonotype came up many times. The V gene is TRBV6-5, the J gene TRBJ2-4, with 9 bases identical to TRBD1. This CDR3 has 14 amino acids. Losses at the gene ends were 6 bases for V and 8 bases for J; bases not matched to a gene: 8. The germline CDR1 and CDR2 sequences are MNHEY and SVGAGI. The CDR3 sequence is CASSPRTGEDIQYF. Written as DNA, the CDR3 is TGTGCCAGCAGCCCCAGGACAGGGGAAGACATTCAGTACTTC.

This clonotype was seen more than once but under ten times. This CDR3 is CASSLQGGESYEQYV. The CDR3 DNA reads TGTGCCAGCAGCTTACAGGGGGGCGAATCCTACGAGCAGTACGTC. The rearrangement uses TRBV7-2 and TRBJ2-7, with D possibly being TRBD1 (7 bases). CDR3 length: 15 amino acids. CDR1 is SGHTA, CDR2 FQGNSA, per germline. V lost 2 bases, J lost 1 base, and 12 bases lay in between.

The rearrangement joins TRBV11-2 to TRBJ2-6; no definite D call. V was clipped by 3 bases and J by 0 bases, with 9 bases between them. Germline CDR1 and CDR2: SGHAT and FQNNGV. The CDR3 runs to 16 residues. CDR3: CASSFSESSGANVLTF. The CDR3 region has the DNA TGTGCCAGCAGCTTTTCCGAGAGCTCTGGGGCCAACGTCCTGACTTTC.